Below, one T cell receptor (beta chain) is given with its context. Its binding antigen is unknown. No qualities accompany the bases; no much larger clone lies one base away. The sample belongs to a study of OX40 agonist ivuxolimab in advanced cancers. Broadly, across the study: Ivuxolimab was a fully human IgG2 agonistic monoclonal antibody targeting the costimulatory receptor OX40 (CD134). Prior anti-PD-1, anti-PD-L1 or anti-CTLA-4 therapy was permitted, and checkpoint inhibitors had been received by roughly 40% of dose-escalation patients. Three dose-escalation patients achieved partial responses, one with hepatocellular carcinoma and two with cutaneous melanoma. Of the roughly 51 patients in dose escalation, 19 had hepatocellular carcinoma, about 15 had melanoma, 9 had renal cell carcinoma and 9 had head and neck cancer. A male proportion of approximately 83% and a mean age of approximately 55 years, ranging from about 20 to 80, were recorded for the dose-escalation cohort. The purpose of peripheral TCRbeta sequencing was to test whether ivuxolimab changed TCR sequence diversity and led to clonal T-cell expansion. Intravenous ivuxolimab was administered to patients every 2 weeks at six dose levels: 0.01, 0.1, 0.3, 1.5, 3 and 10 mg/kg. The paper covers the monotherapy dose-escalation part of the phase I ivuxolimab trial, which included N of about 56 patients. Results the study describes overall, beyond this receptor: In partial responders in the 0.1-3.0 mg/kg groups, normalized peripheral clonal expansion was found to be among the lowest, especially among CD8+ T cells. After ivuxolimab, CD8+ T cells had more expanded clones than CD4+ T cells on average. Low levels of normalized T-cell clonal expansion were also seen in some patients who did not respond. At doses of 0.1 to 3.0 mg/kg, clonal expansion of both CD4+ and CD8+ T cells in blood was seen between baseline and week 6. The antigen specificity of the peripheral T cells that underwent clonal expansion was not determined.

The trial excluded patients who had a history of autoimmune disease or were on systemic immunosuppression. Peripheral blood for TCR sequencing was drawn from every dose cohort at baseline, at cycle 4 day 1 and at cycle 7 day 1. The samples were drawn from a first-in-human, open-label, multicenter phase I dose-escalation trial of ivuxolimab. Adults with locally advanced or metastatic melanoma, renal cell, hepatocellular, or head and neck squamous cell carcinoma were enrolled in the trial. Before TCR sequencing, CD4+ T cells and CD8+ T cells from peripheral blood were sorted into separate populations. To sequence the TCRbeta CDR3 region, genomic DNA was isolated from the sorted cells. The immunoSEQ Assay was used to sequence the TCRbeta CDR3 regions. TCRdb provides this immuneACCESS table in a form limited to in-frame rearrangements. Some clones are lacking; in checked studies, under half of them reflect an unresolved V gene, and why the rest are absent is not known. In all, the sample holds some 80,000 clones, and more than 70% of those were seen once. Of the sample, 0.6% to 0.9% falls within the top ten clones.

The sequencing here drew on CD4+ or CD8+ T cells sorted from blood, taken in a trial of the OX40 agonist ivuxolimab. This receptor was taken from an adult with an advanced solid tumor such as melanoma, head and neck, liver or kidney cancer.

The nucleotides are TGTGCCAGCAGCTTGTTTGGGGGGAAGGATGGCTACACCTTC. It is translated as CASSLFGGKDGYTF. This chain is built from TRBV5-8 and TRBJ1-2, with TRBD1 tentatively as D gene (5 bases match). The germline V gene yields SGHTS for CDR1 and YDEGEE for CDR2. Inclusive of the bounding cysteine and phenylalanine, the CDR3 is 14 residues long. Only the CDR3 region is kept as DNA, spanning 42 bases read in frame from base 1. V is cut by 1 base and J by 6 bases, and the space between the germline ends is 13 bases.